Each of the 17 T cell receptor beta chains below was sequenced from the same sample in a study of Ad26.COV2.S vaccination and SARS-CoV-2 variants (dated by TCRdb to the early 2020s). Per the publication, the treatment or condition label means: around 19 received Ad26.COV2.S at low or high dose, single or two shots; about 5 received placebo; per-sample allocation not given. Repertoires of vaccine and placebo recipients were sequenced from samples collected on day 63 after the first injection. Library preparation employed the immunoSEQ multiplex PCR assay. TCRdb mirrors the immuneACCESS table, restricted to in-frame sequences. Some clones are absent from its copies; in checked studies, under half trace to an unresolved V gene, and the reason for the others is unknown. Present in this sample are 200,000 to 300,000 clones, over 75% of which were seen just once. Of the sample, around a tenth is held by the ten largest clones.

The sequencing used peripheral blood, collected in a trial of Ad26.COV2.S vaccine versus placebo. The receptors shown here come from a person aged 18-60 years who received the Ad26.COV2.S COVID-19 vaccine or a placebo.

The chain carries TRBV4-3 and TRBJ1-4, with D perhaps matching TRBD1 (5 bases). The CDR3 is 16 amino acids. Germline lookup yields CDR1 LGHNA and CDR2 YSLEER. Trimming took off 0 bases at V and 7 bases at J, with 15 bases between the two ends. CDR3 sequence: CASSQELGRGFEKLFF. The CDR3 DNA sequence: TGCGCCAGCAGCCAAGAATTAGGCCGGGGGTTTGAAAAACTGTTTTTT.

CDR3 sequence (DNA): TGTGCCAGCAGCCCGGGACAGGTCTTACCCGACACCATATATTTT. It codes for CASSPGQVLPDTIYF. The V gene is TRBV2, the J gene TRBJ1-3, with 8 bases that match TRBD1. Trimming took 6 bases from V and 8 from J; bases not matched to a gene: 12. The CDR3 is 15 residues long. Germline V CDR1 and CDR2: SNHLY, FYNNEI.

This clone has more than one count but fewer than ten. This sequence joins TRBV30 and TRBJ2-1; D might be TRBD1 (5 bases). Between the trimmed V and J ends, which lost 3 bases and 5 bases, there was a span of 26 bases. The germline CDR1 and CDR2 sequences are GTSNPN and SVGIG (reference sequence). The CDR3 spans 18 residues. The CDR3 region is CAWSTPYLVRVRDNEQFF. The CDR3 DNA is TGTGCCTGGAGCACTCCTTACTTAGTCAGGGTAAGGGACAATGAGCAGTTCTTC.

The chain uses TRBV7-6 and TRBJ1-5; D gene unclear. The CDR3 is made up of 15 amino acids. V was pared by 1 base and J by 3 bases, with 10 bases between. CDR1 and CDR2 (germline): SGHVS, FNYEAQ. The CDR3 sequence is CASSLGKSFNQPQHF. CDR3 nucleotide sequence: TGTGCCAGCAGCTTAGGGAAATCTTTCAATCAGCCCCAGCATTTT.

This clone was detected a few times. This sequence joins TRBV19 and TRBJ2-7; 10 nucleotides agree with TRBD2. The germline CDR1 and CDR2 sequences are LNHDA and SQIVND (reference sequence). This CDR3 is built from 14 residues. The V gene end was trimmed by 5 bases and the J gene end by 1 base; junction bases not matched to a gene: 2. The CDR3 region is CASSPSGSSYEQYF. DNA of the CDR3: TGTGCCAGTAGTCCTAGCGGGAGTTCCTACGAGCAGTACTTC.

The chain combines TRBV19 with TRBJ2-3; D not resolved. The germline V and J ends were trimmed by 5 bases and 7 bases, with 13 bases remaining between them. CDR1 and CDR2 (germline): LNHDA, SQIVND (reference sequence). The CDR3 consists of 13 residues. The CDR3 spells CASSSRLGNTQYF. As DNA, the CDR3 is TGTGCCAGTAGTTCCCGCCTAGGGAATACGCAGTATTTT.

The chain has TRBV3-1 (or the pseudogene TRBV3-2) and TRBJ2-2; 8 nucleotides agree with TRBD2. CDR1 and CDR2 (germline): LGHDT, YNNKEL (reference sequence). V trimming: 10 bases; J trimming: 3 bases; junction bases outside the gene matches: 4. The CDR3 contains 13 residues. The CDR3 sequence is CATGLADTGELFF. DNA of the CDR3: TGTGCCACAGGACTAGCAGACACCGGGGAGCTGTTTTTT.

This rearrangement joins TRBV2 to TRBJ1-4; unclear D gene. The CDR3 covers 13 residues. The germline V gene has CDR1 SNHLY and CDR2 FYNNEI. Trimming pared 7 bases from V and 0 bases from J, leaving 6 bases between. The CDR3 region is CASMEATNEKLFF. The CDR3 nucleotides are TGTGCCAGCATGGAGGCAACTAATGAAAAACTGTTTTTT.

The V and J genes are TRBV21-1 and TRBJ2-7; no DNA check was done on the table's D call, TRBD2. TRBV21-1 is shown as a pseudogene. CDR3 size: 14 residues. The CDR3: CASRAGQSSYEQYF. In DNA, the CDR3 is TGTGCCAGCAGAGCGGGTCAAAGCTCCTACGAGCAGTACTTC.

The chain is built from TRBV9 and TRBJ2-7; D is ambiguous. The CDR3 totals 10 residues. V was cut by 7 bases and J by 8 bases, with 10 bases left in between. In germline, CDR1 is SGDLS, CDR2 YYNGEE. CDR3 loop: CASPGGQQYF. The CDR3 DNA reads as TGTGCCAGCCCCGGCGGCCAGCAGTACTTC.

The V gene is TRBV7-2, the J gene TRBJ2-4; 12 nucleotides agree with TRBD2. The germline gives CDR1 SGHTA, CDR2 FQGNSA. Germline trimming cut 4 bases from V and 0 bases from J; bases unmatched to any gene: 1. This CDR3 has 16 amino acids. In nucleotides, the CDR3 is TGTGCCAGCAGCTGGGGACTAGCGGGAGCCAAAAACATTCAGTACTTC. It yields the protein CASSWGLAGAKNIQYF.

The chain employs TRBV4-1 and TRBJ2-1; 11 bases line up with TRBD2. Germline values: CDR1 MGHRA, CDR2 YSYEKL. Trimming cost V 1 base and J 8 bases; bases outside gene matches: 7. The CDR3 runs 16 residues. CDR3 amino acids: CASSQGSSGRIDEQFF. The DNA of the CDR3 is TGCGCCAGCAGCCAAGGTTCTAGCGGGAGGATCGATGAGCAGTTCTTC.

This chain uses TRBV6-1 with TRBJ1-1; D is undetermined. This CDR3 comprises 13 residues. V was trimmed by 2 bases and J by 0 bases, leaving 4 bases between them. CDR1 and CDR2 (germline): MNHNS, SASEGT. The CDR3 nucleotides read TGTGCCAGCAGTGAACACATGAACACTGAAGCTTTCTTT. Its translation is CASSEHMNTEAFF.

This clone was observed once. The chain is built from TRBV28 and TRBJ2-7; D is undetermined. V lost 2 bases and J lost 0, with 8 bases in between. Germline loops: CDR1 MDHEN, CDR2 SYDVKM. The CDR3 totals 14 residues. As DNA, the CDR3 is TGTGCCAGCAGTTTACCCCAGCTCTCCTACGAGCAGTACTTC. Translating it yields CASSLPQLSYEQYF.

This clone was seen only once. J is TRBJ2-7 and V is TRBV30; 9 bases align to TRBD1. The germline V gene has CDR1 GTSNPN and CDR2 SVGIG (reference sequence). The CDR3 contains 14 residues. V lost 1 base, J lost 4 bases, and 5 bases stayed unmatched. CDR3 protein: CAWSEGTGKYEQYF. CDR3 DNA sequence: TGTGCCTGGAGTGAGGGGACAGGGAAGTACGAGCAGTACTTC.

In DNA, the CDR3 is TGTGCCAGCAGCTCCCGGGACAGGGTTCCCTACGAGCAGTACTTC. Translation gives CASSSRDRVPYEQYF. The chain joins TRBV7-8 to TRBJ2-7, with 9 bases lining up with TRBD1. Trimming took 4 bases from V and 2 from J; bases not matched to a gene: 6. Germline loops: CDR1 SGHVS, CDR2 FQNEAQ. The CDR3 covers 15 residues.

The chain joins TRBV30 to TRBJ1-6; D may be TRBD1 (5 bases). V lost 0 bases and J 6 bases, leaving 12 bases between the germline ends. CDR1 and CDR2 from the germline V gene are GTSNPN and SVGIG (reference sequence). The CDR3 extends over 15 amino acids. Here the CDR3 DNA reads TGTGCCTGGAGTGTGGGGCAGGGCCCTAATTCACCCCTCCACTTT. Translation gives CAWSVGQGPNSPLHF.